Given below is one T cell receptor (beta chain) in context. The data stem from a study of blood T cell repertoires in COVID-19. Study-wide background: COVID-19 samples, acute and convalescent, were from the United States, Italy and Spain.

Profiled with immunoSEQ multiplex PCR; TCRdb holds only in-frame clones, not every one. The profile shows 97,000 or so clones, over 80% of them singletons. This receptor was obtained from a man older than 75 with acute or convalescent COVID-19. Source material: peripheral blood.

The CDR3 spells CASSPREGTNTEAFF. Here the CDR3 DNA reads TGCGCCAGCAGCCCCAGGGAGGGGACGAACACTGAAGCTTTCTTT. The V and J genes are TRBV4-1 and TRBJ1-1; possibly TRBD1 for D (5 bases). Trimming took off 4 bases at V and 1 base at J, with 13 bases between the two ends. Germline CDR1 and CDR2: MGHRA and YSYEKL. The CDR3 is 15 amino acids.